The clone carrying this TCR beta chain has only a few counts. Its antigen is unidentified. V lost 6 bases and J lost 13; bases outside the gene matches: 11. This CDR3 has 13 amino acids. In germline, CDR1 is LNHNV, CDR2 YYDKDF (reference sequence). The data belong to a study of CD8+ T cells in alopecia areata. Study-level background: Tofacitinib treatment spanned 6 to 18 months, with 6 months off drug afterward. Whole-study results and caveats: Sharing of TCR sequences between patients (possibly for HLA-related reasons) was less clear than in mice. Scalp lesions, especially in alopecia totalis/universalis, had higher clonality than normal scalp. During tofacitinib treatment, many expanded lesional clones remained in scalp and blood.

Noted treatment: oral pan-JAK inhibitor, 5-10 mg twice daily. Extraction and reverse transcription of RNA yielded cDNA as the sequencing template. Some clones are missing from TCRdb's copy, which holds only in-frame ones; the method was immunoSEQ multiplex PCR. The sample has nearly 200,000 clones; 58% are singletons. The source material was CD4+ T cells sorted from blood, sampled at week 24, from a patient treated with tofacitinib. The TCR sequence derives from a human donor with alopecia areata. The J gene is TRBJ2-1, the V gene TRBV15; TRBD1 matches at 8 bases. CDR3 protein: CATRTGTGGRQFF. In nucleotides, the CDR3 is TGTGCCACCAGGACCGGGACAGGCGGACGCCAGTTCTTC.